This T cell receptor (beta chain) is from a study of blood T cells in healthy people across ages. General study findings and limits: Possibly, changes in expanded clonotypes were confounded because donor CMV status was unknown. The study found TCR beta diversity correlated strongly with naive T cell percentage.

V lost 0 bases and J lost 0, with 7 bases in between. The CDR3 covers 15 residues. Germline CDR1 and CDR2: LGHNA and YSLEER. It was with a sample-barcoded 5' primer and a J-beta primer mix that a second PCR of about 7 to 12 cycles was run. Each cDNA molecule carried a tag from a template-switch adaptor that contained 12 random nucleotides. Every sample produced at least 3 million CDR3-containing paired-end reads. MiXCR was run by TCRdb on the 5' RACE reads, yielding one entry per CDR3 protein. Altogether around 870,000 distinct CDR3 sequences are present, more than 25% being singletons, with the ten largest covering roughly 17%. This clonotype was seen at least ten times. What it binds is unknown.

The sequenced material came from blood. The genes are TRBV4-3 and TRBJ2-3, with D possibly matching TRBD2 (5 bases). This clonotype was obtained from a woman older than 75 in good health. CDR3 amino acids: CASSQDRGSTDTQYF. The CDR3 bases are TGCGCCAGCAGCCAAGATCGAGGGAGCACAGATACGCAGTATTTT.